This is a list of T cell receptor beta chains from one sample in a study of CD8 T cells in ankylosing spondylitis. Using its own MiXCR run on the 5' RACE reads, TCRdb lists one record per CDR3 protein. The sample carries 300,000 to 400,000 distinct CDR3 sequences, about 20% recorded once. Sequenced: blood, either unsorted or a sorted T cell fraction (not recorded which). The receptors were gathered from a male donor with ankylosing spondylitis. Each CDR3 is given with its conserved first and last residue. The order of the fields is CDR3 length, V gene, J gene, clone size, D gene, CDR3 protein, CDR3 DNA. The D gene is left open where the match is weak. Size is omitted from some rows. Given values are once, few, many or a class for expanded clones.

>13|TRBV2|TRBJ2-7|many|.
CASTSPQVGEQYF
TGTGCCAGCACCTCGCCCCAGGTTGGAGAGCAGTACTTC
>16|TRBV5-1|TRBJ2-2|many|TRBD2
CASRTGLAGATGELFF
TGCGCCAGCCGCACCGGGCTAGCGGGAGCCACCGGGGAGCTGTTTTTT
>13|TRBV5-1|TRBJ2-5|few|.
CASSLGVYETQYF
TGCGCCAGCAGCTTGGGGGTTTATGAGACCCAGTACTTC
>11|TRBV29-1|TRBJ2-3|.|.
CSVEVGGGQYF
TGCAGCGTGGAAGTGGGTGGTGGGCAGTATTTT
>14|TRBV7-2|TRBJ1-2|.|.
CASSLVAGEGGYTF
TGTGCCAGCAGCTTAGTGGCGGGGGAGGGTGGCTACACCTTC
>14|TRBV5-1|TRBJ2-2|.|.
CASSLRGSTGELFF
TGCGCCAGCAGCTTACGGGGGTCCACCGGGGAGCTGTTTTTT
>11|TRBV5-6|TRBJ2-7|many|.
CASSTAYEQYF
TGTGCCAGCAGCACCGCCTACGAGCAGTACTTC
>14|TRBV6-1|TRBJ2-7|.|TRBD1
CASSVGTGEGEQYF
TGTGCCAGCAGTGTTGGGACAGGGGAGGGCGAGCAGTACTTC
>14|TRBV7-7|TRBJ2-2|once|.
CASSLVPGSGELFF
TGTGCCAGCAGCTTAGTCCCAGGATCCGGGGAGCTGTTTTTT
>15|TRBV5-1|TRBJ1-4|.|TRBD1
CASSTPGQGGEKLFF
TGCGCCAGCAGCACCCCGGGACAGGGAGGAGAAAAACTGTTTTTT
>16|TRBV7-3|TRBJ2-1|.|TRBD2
CASSPHSGRGYNEQFF
TGTGCCAGCAGCCCGCACAGCGGGAGAGGGTACAATGAGCAGTTCTTC
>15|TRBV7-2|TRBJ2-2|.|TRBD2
CASSWSAGHTGELFF
TGTGCCAGCAGCTGGTCAGCGGGGCACACCGGGGAGCTGTTTTTT
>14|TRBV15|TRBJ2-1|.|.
CATSRPPSDNEQFF
TGTGCCACCAGCAGACCACCGTCGGACAATGAGCAGTTCTTC
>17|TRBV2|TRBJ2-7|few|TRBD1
CASSEVLPGQGAYEQYF
TGTGCCAGCAGTGAAGTTCTCCCGGGACAGGGCGCCTACGAGCAGTACTTC
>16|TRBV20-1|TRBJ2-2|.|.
CSARDPSRYNTGELFF
TGCAGTGCTAGAGATCCCAGCAGATATAACACCGGGGAGCTGTTTTTT
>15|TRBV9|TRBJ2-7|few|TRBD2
CASSVASGFSYEQYF
TGTGCCAGCAGCGTCGCTAGCGGGTTCTCCTACGAGCAGTACTTC
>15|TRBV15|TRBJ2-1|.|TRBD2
CATTSGRGTYNEQFF
TGTGCCACCACTAGCGGGAGAGGGACCTACAATGAGCAGTTCTTC
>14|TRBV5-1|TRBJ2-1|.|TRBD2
CASSLGRADNEQFF
TGCGCCAGCAGCCTCGGGAGGGCTGACAATGAGCAGTTCTTC
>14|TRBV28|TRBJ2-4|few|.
CASPNGAGLGIQYF
TGTGCCAGCCCGAACGGGGCAGGGTTGGGCATTCAGTACTTC
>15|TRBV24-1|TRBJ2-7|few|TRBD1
CATSDTRQGNDEQYF
TGTGCCACCAGTGACACCCGACAGGGCAATGACGAGCAGTACTTC
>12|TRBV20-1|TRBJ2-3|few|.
CSGEKSTDTQYF
TGCAGTGGAGAGAAGTCCACAGATACGCAGTATTTT
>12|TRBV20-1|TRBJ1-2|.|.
CSVSDRFYGYTF
TGCAGTGTTAGCGACAGGTTCTATGGCTACACCTTC
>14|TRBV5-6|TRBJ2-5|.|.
CASSFQGGEETQYF
TGTGCCAGCAGCTTTCAGGGTGGTGAGGAGACCCAGTACTTC
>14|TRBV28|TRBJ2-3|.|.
CASSFPTETDTQYF
TGTGCCAGCAGTTTCCCTACAGAGACAGATACGCAGTATTTT
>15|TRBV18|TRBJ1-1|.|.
CASSPLQNMNTEAFF
TGTGCCAGCTCACCTTTACAGAACATGAACACTGAAGCTTTCTTT
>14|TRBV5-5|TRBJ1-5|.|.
CASSLLSGYQPQHF
TGTGCCAGCAGCTTGCTTTCGGGGTATCAGCCCCAGCATTTT
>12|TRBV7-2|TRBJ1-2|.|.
CASSLAAYGYTF
TGTGCCAGCAGCTTAGCTGCTTATGGCTACACCTTC
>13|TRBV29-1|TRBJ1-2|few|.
CSVIHAENYGYTF
TGCAGCGTCATACACGCGGAGAACTATGGCTACACCTTC
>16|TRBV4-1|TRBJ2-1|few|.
CASSQDAPGEFREQFF
TGCGCCAGCAGCCAAGATGCCCCGGGAGAGTTTCGTGAGCAGTTCTTC
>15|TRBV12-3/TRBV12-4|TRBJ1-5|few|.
CASRKTEHSNQPQHF
TGTGCCAGCAGGAAGACGGAGCATAGCAATCAGCCCCAGCATTTT
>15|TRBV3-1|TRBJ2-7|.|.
CASSSGWGRVKEQYF
TGTGCCAGCAGTTCAGGATGGGGTCGGGTAAAGGAGCAGTACTTC
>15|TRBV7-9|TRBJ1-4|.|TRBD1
CASSPQGAANEKLFF
TGTGCCAGCAGCCCTCAGGGGGCAGCTAATGAAAAACTGTTTTTT
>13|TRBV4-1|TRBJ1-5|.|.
CGHDRDTTQPQHF
TGCGGCCACGACCGGGACACGACACAGCCCCAGCATTTT
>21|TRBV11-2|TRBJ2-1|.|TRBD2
CASSTPSKRREDFRSYNEQFF
TGTGCCAGCAGCACCCCCAGTAAGCGGCGGGAGGATTTTAGGTCCTACAATGAGCAGTTCTTC
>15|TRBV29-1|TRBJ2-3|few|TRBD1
CSTRDRGRGTDTQYF
TGCAGCACACGGGACAGGGGGCGCGGCACAGATACGCAGTATTTT
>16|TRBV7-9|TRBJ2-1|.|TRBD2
CASSSLAGESYNEQFF
TGTGCCAGCAGCTCTTTAGCGGGAGAGTCCTACAATGAGCAGTTCTTC
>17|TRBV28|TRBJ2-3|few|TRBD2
CASSLSLGTSGTDTQYF
TGTGCCAGCAGTTTATCTCTTGGGACTAGCGGCACAGATACGCAGTATTTT
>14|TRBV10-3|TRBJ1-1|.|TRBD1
CAISEYRGNTEAFF
TGTGCCATCAGTGAGTACAGGGGAAACACTGAAGCTTTCTTT
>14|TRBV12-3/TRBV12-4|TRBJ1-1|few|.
CASSMFSLNTEAFF
TGTGCCAGCAGTATGTTTTCATTGAACACTGAAGCTTTCTTT
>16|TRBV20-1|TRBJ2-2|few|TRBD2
CSAREWASGSTGELFF
TGCAGTGCTAGAGAGTGGGCTAGCGGCTCAACCGGGGAGCTGTTTTTT
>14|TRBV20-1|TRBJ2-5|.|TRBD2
CSAPGLAGHQTQYF
TGCAGTGCGCCCGGACTAGCGGGACACCAGACCCAGTACTTC
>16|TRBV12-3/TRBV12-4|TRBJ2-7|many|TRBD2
CASSSNRLAGKYEQYF
TGTGCCAGCAGTTCAAACCGACTAGCGGGGAAATACGAGCAGTACTTC
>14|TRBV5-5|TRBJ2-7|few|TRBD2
CASSHTSANYEQYF
TGTGCCAGCAGTCACACTAGCGCCAACTACGAGCAGTACTTC
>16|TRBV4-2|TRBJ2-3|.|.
CASSQGRQPSTDTQYF
TGTGCCAGCAGCCAAGGGAGACAACCTAGCACAGATACGCAGTATTTT
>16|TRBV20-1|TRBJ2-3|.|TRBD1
CSATNPGQVHTDTQYF
TGCAGTGCTACGAATCCGGGACAGGTCCACACAGATACGCAGTATTTT
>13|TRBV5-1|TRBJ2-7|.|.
CASSSTEKYEQYF
TGCGCCAGCAGCTCGACAGAAAAATACGAGCAGTACTTC
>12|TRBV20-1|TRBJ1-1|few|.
CSARKPPPEAFF
TGCAGTGCTAGAAAGCCACCCCCTGAGGCTTTCTTT
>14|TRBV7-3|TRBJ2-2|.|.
CASSFASGTGELFF
TGTGCCAGCAGCTTCGCATCGGGCACCGGGGAGCTGTTTTTT
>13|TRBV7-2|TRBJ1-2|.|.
CASSLVGYYGYTF
TGTGCCAGCAGCTTAGTTGGGTACTATGGCTACACCTTC
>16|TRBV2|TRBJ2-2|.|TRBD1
CASSARDRVSPGELFF
TGTGCCAGCAGCGCGCGGGACAGGGTGTCCCCCGGGGAGCTGTTTTTT
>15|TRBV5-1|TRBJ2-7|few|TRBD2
CASSLVAGGPVEQYF
TGCGCCAGCAGCTTGGTAGCGGGAGGCCCCGTTGAGCAGTACTTC
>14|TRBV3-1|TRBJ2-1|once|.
CASSRGARVNEQFF
TGTGCCAGCAGCCGGGGGGCGCGTGTGAATGAGCAGTTCTTC
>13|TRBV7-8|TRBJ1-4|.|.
CASSLGRVEKLFF
TGTGCCAGCAGCTTAGGCAGGGTTGAAAAACTGTTTTTT
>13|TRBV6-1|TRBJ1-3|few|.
CASSPRTGNTIYF
TGTGCCAGCAGCCCGAGAACTGGAAACACCATATATTTT
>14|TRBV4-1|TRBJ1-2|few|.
CASSQVLWGSGYTF
TGCGCCAGCAGCCAGGTCCTGTGGGGTTCTGGCTACACCTTC
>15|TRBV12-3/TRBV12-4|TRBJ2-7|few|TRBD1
CASSFEQGSEYEQYF
TGTGCCAGCAGTTTCGAACAGGGGAGTGAATACGAGCAGTACTTC
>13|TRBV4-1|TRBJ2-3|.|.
CASSPVEGDTQYF
TGCGCCAGCAGCCCAGTAGAAGGAGATACGCAGTATTTT